One and the same sample provided the 13 T cell receptor beta chains below, sequenced in a study of Graves' ophthalmopathy and Graves' hyperthyroidism (dated by TCRdb to between 2018 and 2020). Sequencing used an Illumina HiSeq 2000. For repertoire sequencing, TCR beta CDR3 regions were amplified from RNA transcripts. The first round was an RT-PCR using HTBI primers with the Qiagen OneStep RT-PCR kit, and this first round was followed by a second-round multiplex PCR, then size selection and purification. The public reads were quality trimmed at Q25 with fastp and then assembled into clones with MiXCR by TCRdb, keeping productive beta chains. Rows are combined by CDR3 protein, so each entry shows the most common genes and DNA. The sample profile shows around 670,000 distinct CDR3 sequences; 40% of them were found once. About 40% of the sample belongs to the ten largest clones. The sequencing sample was made of peripheral blood. Every receptor here comes from an adult man with Graves' ophthalmopathy.

V is TRBV20-1 and J is TRBJ1-1, with 7 bases lining up with TRBD1. V lost 7 bases, J lost 9 bases, and 23 bases stayed unmatched. The germline V gene encodes CDR1 DFQATT and CDR2 SNEGSKA (reference sequence). This CDR3 comprises 16 residues. CDR3 nucleotides: TGCAGTGGGAGAGAACGTAGTTGGGAGGGGGCTGGGAAAGCTTTCTTT. It translates to CSGRERSWEGAGKAFF.

This clonotype was recorded a few times. CDR3 DNA: TGCAGTGCTAGAGATACCAGGGAGTATACTAATGAAAAACTGTTTTTT. Its translation is CSARDTREYTNEKLFF. The chain combines TRBV20-1 with TRBJ1-4; D is possibly TRBD1 (5 bases). The CDR3 spans 16 residues. The V end was cut by 0 bases, the J end by 2 bases, with 13 bases between. CDR1 and CDR2 (germline): DFQATT, SNEGSKA (reference sequence).

This clonotype occurred a few times. This chain joins TRBV7-9 and TRBJ1-1; tentative D call: TRBD1 (5 bases). Trimming shortened V by 5 bases and J by 4 bases, and 17 bases separated the two germline ends. Germline V gives CDR1 SEHNR, CDR2 FQNEAQ (reference sequence). The length of the CDR3 is 15 residues. The CDR3 here is CASSKGPFLATEAFF. The DNA for the CDR3 is TGTGCCAGCAGCAAGGGGCCTTTTTTGGCCACTGAAGCTTTCTTT.

As regards this clonotype: One end of the junction fails to match germline, which may point to a read error. This chain uses TRBV7-2 with TRBJ2-7; perhaps TRBD2 as D (5 bases). Germline V gives CDR1 SGHTA, CDR2 FQGNSA. The CDR3 length is 15 residues. This chain's CDR3 is CASSQALGRGYEQYF. The CDR3 DNA reads TGCGCCAGCAGCCAAGCCCTTGGACGGGGCTACGAGCAGTACTTC. The variable domain in full, completed from reference TRBV7-2 and TRBJ2-7, reads GAGVSQSPSNKVTEKGKDVELRCDPISGHTALYWYRQSLGQGLEFLIYFQGNSAPDKSGLPSDRFSAERTGGSVSTLTIQRTQQEDSAVYLCASSQALGRGYEQYFGPGTRLTVT.

This clonotype was observed at least ten times. V usage is TRBV29-1 and J usage is TRBJ1-1; TRBD1 agrees at 11 bases. CDR3 size: 15 residues. CDR1 is SQVTM, CDR2 ANQGSEA, per germline. Trimming took 5 bases from V and 4 from J; bases not matched to a gene: 9. CDR3 in amino acids: CSVSGGQGAGTEAFF. The CDR3 DNA is TGCAGCGTTTCAGGAGGACAGGGGGCTGGCACTGAAGCTTTCTTT. Drawing the rest from reference TRBV29-1 and TRBJ1-1, the complete variable domain is SAVISQKPSRDICQRGTSLTIQCQVDSQVTMMFWYRQQPGQSLTLIATANQGSEATYESGFVIDKFPISRPNLTFSTLTVSNMSPEDSSIYLCSVSGGQGAGTEAFFGQGTRLTVV.

With regard to this clonotype: A read error may produce the germline difference seen at one junction end. The CDR3 is CASGYRASSYEQYF. CDR3 bases: TGTGCCAGCGGCTACAGGGCCTCCTCCTACGAGCAGTACTTC. The chain links TRBV10-2 to TRBJ2-7; D may be TRBD1 (6 bases). The CDR3 extends over 14 amino acids. Per germline, CDR1 WSHSY and CDR2 SAAADI.

CDR3 sequence reads: CASGSGTSGTEAFF. The CDR3 DNA reads as TGCGCCAGCGGGTCCGGGACTAGCGGCACTGAAGCTTTCTTT. The chain combines TRBV10-2 with TRBJ1-1, with D possibly being TRBD1 (5 bases). The CDR3 consists of 14 residues. With 8 bases removed from V and 4 bases from J, the gap between germline ends came to 17 bases. Germline lookup yields CDR1 WSHSY and CDR2 SAAADI.

The table lists this clonotype with a few counts. The chain links TRBV12-3 or TRBV12-4 to TRBJ2-5; possibly TRBD1 for D (8 bases). V lost 4 bases and J 7 bases, leaving 13 bases between the germline ends. The length of the CDR3 is 13 residues. CDR3 sequence: CASSSQGGLTQYF. In DNA, the CDR3 is TGTGCCAGCAGTTCACAGGGGGGGCTGACCCAGTACTTC.

In the case of this clonotype: A read error may explain this, as a much larger clone is one base away. This chain uses TRBV7-9 with TRBJ1-3, with D possibly being TRBD1 (6 bases). This CDR3 region has 13 residues. With 1 base removed from V and 11 bases from J, the gap between germline ends came to 12 bases. Germline V CDR1 and CDR2: SEHNR, FQNEAQ (reference sequence). CDR3 in amino acids: CASSLGGADAIYF. The CDR3 region has the DNA TGTGCCAGCAGCTTAGGGGGGGCGGACGCCATATATTTT. The whole variable domain, filled in from reference TRBV7-9 and TRBJ1-3, reads DTGVSQNPRHKITKRGQNVTFRCDPISEHNRLYWYRQTLGQGPEFLTYFQNEAQLEKSRLLSDRFSAERPKGSFSTLEIQRTEQGDSAMYLCASSLGGADAIYFGEGSWLTVV.

The chain joins TRBV20-1 to TRBJ1-1; maybe TRBD1 (5 bases). The CDR3 is 15 residues long. The germline V and J ends were trimmed by 3 bases and 0 bases, with 14 bases remaining between them. Germline-derived CDR1 and CDR2 are DFQATT and SNEGSKA (reference sequence). The CDR3 loop is CSARPTDALNTEAFF. CDR3 in DNA: TGCAGTGCTAGGCCGACAGATGCCCTGAACACTGAAGCTTTCTTT.

The gene calls are TRBV5-6 and TRBJ2-7; 10 bases align to TRBD2. Germline V gene data show CDR1 as SGHDT and CDR2 as YYEEEE. Germline trimming cut 3 bases from V and 3 bases from J; bases unmatched to any gene: 9. CDR3 length equals 16 residues. CDR3 amino acids: CASSSTIIAGGYEQYF. Here the CDR3 DNA reads TGTGCCAGCAGCTCGACAATAATAGCGGGAGGCTACGAGCAGTACTTC.

The V call is TRBV5-1, the J call TRBJ2-5; no clear D. The CDR3 runs 14 residues. Germline CDR1 SGHRS, CDR2 YFSETQ. V gave up 0 bases and J gave up 5 bases, with 11 bases separating them. The CDR3 loop reads CASSLGWVGETQYF. CDR3 DNA sequence: TGCGCCAGCAGCTTGGGCTGGGTTGGGGAGACCCAGTACTTC.

The genes are TRBV5-6 and TRBJ2-5, with D maybe TRBD2 (6 bases). Germline lookup yields CDR1 SGHDT and CDR2 YYEEEE. CDR3 length: 14 residues. The V end was cut by 3 bases, the J end by 5 bases, with 14 bases between. The CDR3 spells CASSSNGGPETQYF. The CDR3 DNA reads as TGTGCCAGCAGCTCCAATGGAGGGCCGGAGACCCAGTACTTC.